This is a list of T cell receptor beta chains from one sample in a study of blood T cell repertoires in COVID-19. Sequenced by immunoSEQ multiplex PCR; TCRdb stores in-frame clones only, minus some. The sample includes a few hundred thousand clones, around 90% seen only once; the top ten take roughly 0.8%. The specimen was peripheral blood. Receptor source: a woman in her 30s with acute or convalescent COVID-19. Both conserved end residues are part of each CDR3. Each record gives: J gene, V gene, clone size, D gene, CDR3 DNA, CDR3 protein. D genes are given only for firm matches. Clone size is given for some rows only: seen once, a few or many times, or a class if the clone is expanded.

>TRBJ1-2|TRBV5-1|-|TRBD1
TGCGCCAGCAGCGGGGACAGAACCTATGGCTACACCTTC
CASSGDRTYGYTF
>TRBJ1-1|TRBV10-3|-|-
TGTGCCATCAGTGAGTCGTCAATTGAAGCTTTCTTT
CAISESSIEAFF
>TRBJ2-1|TRBV19|-|TRBD2
TGTGCCAGTAGTATAGTGGGACTAGCGGCCAATGAGCAGTTCTTC
CASSIVGLAANEQFF
>TRBJ2-5|TRBV19|-|-
TGTGCCAGTAGTTTCAAAGAGACCCAGTACTTC
CASSFKETQYF
>TRBJ1-6|TRBV19|-|TRBD1
TGTGCCAGTAGAGATCGACAGGGCGGCAATTCACCCCTCCACTTT
CASRDRQGGNSPLHF
>TRBJ2-1|TRBV4-3|-|TRBD2
TGCGCCAGCAGCCAAGATTCGCTAGCGGGGTTTTACAATGAGCAGTTCTTC
CASSQDSLAGFYNEQFF
>TRBJ1-2|TRBV10-3|-|TRBD1
TGTGCCATCAAGGCGGGACAGGGGGCTTTCTATGGCTACACCTTC
CAIKAGQGAFYGYTF
>TRBJ1-5|TRBV7-8|-|TRBD1
TGTGCCAGCAGCAGAGGTCATCAGGGGGCGCCGGATCAGCCCCAGCATTTT
CASSRGHQGAPDQPQHF
>TRBJ1-6|TRBV15|-|TRBD1
TGTGCCACCAGCGGAGGCTTCGGGGGAAAGGGGGCAGGGAATTCACCCCTCCACTTT
CATSGGFGGKGAGNSPLHF
>TRBJ2-7|TRBV7-9|-|TRBD1
TGTGCCAGCAGTTTACGACAGGGCGAGCAGTACTTC
CASSLRQGEQYF
>TRBJ2-4|TRBV10-3|-|-
TGTGCCATCAAGGGACAAGAAAACATTCAGTACTTC
CAIKGQENIQYF
>TRBJ2-1|TRBV18|-|TRBD2
TGTGCCAGCTCAAACCTCGGGACTAGCGGGAGGAATGAGCAGTTCTTC
CASSNLGTSGRNEQFF
>TRBJ1-2|TRBV6-6|-|TRBD1
TGTGCCAGCAGTTACTCAGGGGGCGCGAAAGGCTACACCTTC
CASSYSGGAKGYTF
>TRBJ2-7|TRBV5-6|once|TRBD1
TGTGCCAGCAGCCGGGGACAGGCGGCGACCTACGAGCAGTACTTC
CASSRGQAATYEQYF
>TRBJ2-7|TRBV18|-|TRBD1
TGTGCCAGCTCTAAGGGACAGAACAATTACGAGCAGTACTTC
CASSKGQNNYEQYF
>TRBJ1-2|TRBV27|-|-
TGTGCCACCTCCCTTGGGGGGGACTATGGCTACACCTTC
CATSLGGDYGYTF
>TRBJ2-7|TRBV29-1|-|-
TGCAGCGTTCAAGCCAGGGTCGACCGCGAGCAGTACTTC
CSVQARVDREQYF
>TRBJ2-5|TRBV24-1|-|TRBD1
TGTGCCACTCAAGGGACAGGGAGAGAGACCCAGTACTTC
CATQGTGRETQYF
>TRBJ2-4|TRBV25-1|-|-
TGTGCCAGCAGTGTATCCACGGAGTTTTTTCAGTACTTC
CASSVSTEFFQYF
>TRBJ2-7|TRBV14|-|TRBD1
TGTGCCAGCAGCCATAGGGGGCTTGCATTACCCTCCTCCTACGAGCAGTACTTC
CASSHRGLALPSSYEQYF
>TRBJ2-2|TRBV21-1|-|-
TGTGCCAGCAGCCTAACCCTTAACACCGGGGAGCTGTTTTTT
CASSLTLNTGELFF
>TRBJ2-2|TRBV7-9|once|-
TGTGCCAGCAGCTTACATGCTAGCAGTACCGGGGAGCTGTTTTTT
CASSLHASSTGELFF
>TRBJ2-3|TRBV29-1|-|-
TGCAGCGTCGATTTTACAGAAAGCACAGATACGCAGTATTTT
CSVDFTESTDTQYF
>TRBJ2-4|TRBV3-1/TRBV3-2|-|-
TGTGCCAGCAGCCAATTCGGTAGCGGACACCTTGCCAAAAACATTCAGTACTTC
CASSQFGSGHLAKNIQYF
>TRBJ2-5|TRBV9|-|-
TGTGCCAGCAGCGGCAACAGGGAGCCCGTGGCCCAGTACTTC
CASSGNREPVAQYF
>TRBJ1-3|TRBV29-1|once|-
TGCAGCGTTGCTAAGACAACTGGAAACACCATATATTTT
CSVAKTTGNTIYF
>TRBJ1-5|TRBV27|-|TRBD1
TGTGCCAGCAGTTACACCGGGGACAGGGGGAGCAATCAGCCCCAGCATTTT
CASSYTGDRGSNQPQHF
>TRBJ2-7|TRBV6-5|-|-
TGTGCCAGCGATGACGGGGGGCCCTACGAGCAGTACTTC
CASDDGGPYEQYF
>TRBJ1-6|TRBV4-1|few|-
TGCGCCAGCAGCCGCGGGGAGCGGGATTCACCCCTCCACTTT
CASSRGERDSPLHF
>TRBJ2-1|TRBV7-9|-|-
TGTGCCAGCAGCTCCGAAGTGCGGCAGTTCTTC
CASSSEVRQFF
>TRBJ2-6|TRBV19|-|-
TGTGCCAGTAGTATAGGAGCCTCTGGGGCCAACGTCCTGACTTTC
CASSIGASGANVLTF
>TRBJ1-2|TRBV30|-|TRBD1
TGTGCCTGGACGACAGGGGGAAGTATCTATGGCTACACCTTC
CAWTTGGSIYGYTF
>TRBJ2-2|TRBV6-5|-|-
TGTGCCAGCAGAAGAGACACCGGGGAGCTGTTTTTT
CASRRDTGELFF
>TRBJ1-5|TRBV6-1|-|TRBD1
TGTGCCAGCAGTGAAGGTGGGACAGTCAATCAGCCCCAGCATTTT
CASSEGGTVNQPQHF
>TRBJ2-7|TRBV6-2/TRBV6-3|-|TRBD2
TGTGCCAGCAGTTACTCGATCCTCGGCGGGAGGGCCCACGAGCAGTACTTC
CASSYSILGGRAHEQYF
>TRBJ2-1|TRBV9|-|-
TGTGCCAGCAGCGCCCGAGGGGACTTCTTGTCCTACAATGAGCAGTTCTTC
CASSARGDFLSYNEQFF
>TRBJ1-1|TRBV5-8|-|-
TGTGCCAGCAGCCCGGGTCCCAAGGAGGGGGCTTTCTTT
CASSPGPKEGAFF
>TRBJ1-4|TRBV7-2|-|-
TGTGCCAGCAGCTTAGGGGCGGGGGCTGAAAAACTGTTTTTT
CASSLGAGAEKLFF